Following are 23 T cell receptor beta chains from one sample sequenced in a study of blood T cell repertoires in COVID-19. The data were produced by immunoSEQ multiplex PCR, yet TCRdb's version contains in-frame clones alone and is incomplete. The data show over 250,000 clones, with about 90% seen just once and over 4% held by the top ten. The sequencing sample was made of PBMCs or T cells enriched from blood (not recorded which). The receptors were sampled from a woman in her thirties who had recovered from COVID-19.

V and J are TRBV13 and TRBJ1-2; TRBD1 is a possible D gene (5 bases). CDR1 PRHDT and CDR2 FYEKMQ come from the germline V gene (reference sequence). This CDR3 has 14 amino acids. Deletions cut 5 bases from V and 8 bases from J, with 18 bases between. CDR3 sequence (DNA): TGTGCCAGCAGCCGAGACGGGGGGTTCTGGGGCTACACCTTC. Translation gives CASSRDGGFWGYTF.

This chain uses TRBV7-8 with TRBJ1-2, with unresolved D. This CDR3 is 12 amino acids long. V lost 2 bases to trimming and J lost 3 bases, with 4 bases between them. The V gene's germline CDR1 is SGHVS and CDR2 FQNEAQ. The CDR3 region is CASSLSDYGYTF. CDR3 nucleotides: TGTGCCAGCAGCTTAAGCGACTATGGCTACACCTTC. The full variable domain, completed using reference TRBV7-8 and TRBJ1-2, is GAGVSQSPRYKVAKRGQDVALRCDPISGHVSLFWYQQALGQGPEFLTYFQNEAQLDKSGLPSDRFFAERPEGSVSTLKIQRTQQEDSAVYLCASSLSDYGYTFGSGTRLTVV.

This clone was detected once. J is TRBJ1-5 and V is TRBV30; 7 positions agree with TRBD1. The V segment lost 2 bases and the J segment 2 bases; nucleotides outside the gene matches: 6. The CDR3 length is 15 residues. CDR1 is GTSNPN and CDR2 is SVGIG in the germline V gene (reference sequence). The chain's CDR3 is CAWSNLDRGNQPQHF. The CDR3 DNA sequence: TGTGCCTGGAGTAATCTAGACAGGGGCAATCAGCCCCAGCATTTT.

The chain carries TRBV30 and TRBJ1-5; D not resolved. V dropped 0 bases and J dropped 5 bases, with 8 bases sitting between them. The CDR3 is 13 residues long. Germline V gene sequence: CDR1 GTSNPN, CDR2 SVGIG (reference sequence). CDR3 amino acids: CAWSVAGYQPQHF. The CDR3 DNA is TGTGCCTGGAGTGTGGCGGGATATCAGCCCCAGCATTTT.

The genes are TRBV19 and TRBJ1-2; 7 positions agree with TRBD1. Trimming took 6 bases from V and 0 from J; bases not matched to a gene: 16. CDR1 and CDR2 (germline): LNHDA, SQIVND (reference sequence). The CDR3 runs 18 residues. The DNA for the CDR3 is TGTGCCAGTAGCGTCCTTCCGGGACAGCCACAACCTAACTATGGCTACACCTTC. This sequence encodes CASSVLPGQPQPNYGYTF.

The count of this clone is one. In DNA, the CDR3 is TGTGCCAGCAGCGTTTCGAGGGAGACCCAGTACTTC. This sequence encodes CASSVSRETQYF. The gene calls are TRBV7-2 and TRBJ2-5, with D unresolved. Germline V gene lookup returns CDR1 SGHTA and CDR2 FQGNSA. Trimming removed 5 bases at V and 5 bases at J, with 9 bases between. The CDR3 consists of 12 residues.

Worth noting for this clone: This may be a read error: a much more frequent sequence differs by one nucleotide. The chain couples TRBV25-1 to TRBJ1-6; 8 bases agree with TRBD1. The V and J ends lost 4 bases and 7 bases, in that order; junction bases with no gene match: 0. The CDR3 sequence is 13 residues long. Germline CDR1 is MGHDK and CDR2 is SYGVNS. CDR3: CASSGDRNSPLHF. CDR3 DNA sequence: TGTGCCAGCAGTGGGGACAGGAATTCACCCCTCCACTTT.

This chain connects TRBV4-1 to TRBJ2-7; the D is unclear. The ends were cut back, 3 bases at V and 3 bases at J, with 9 bases in the middle. Germline V gene sequence: CDR1 MGHRA, CDR2 YSYEKL. CDR3 length: 13 residues. The CDR3 sequence is CASSHANLYEQYF. In DNA, the CDR3 is TGCGCCAGCAGCCACGCGAACCTCTACGAGCAGTACTTC.

The chain recombines TRBV29-1 with TRBJ2-3, with 12 nucleotides matching TRBD2. CDR3 length: 14 residues. The J segment lost 6 bases and the V segment lost 5 bases, leaving 6 bases of the junction unmatched. Germline V gene data show CDR1 as SQVTM and CDR2 as ANQGSEA. CDR3 region: CSVRTSGGTDTQYF. The CDR3 DNA reads as TGCAGCGTTAGAACTAGCGGGGGGACGGATACGCAGTATTTT.

This CDR3 is CASSPLSASGGQNTGELFF. The CDR3 DNA reads TGTGCCAGCAGTCCCCTCTCCGCTAGCGGGGGCCAGAACACCGGGGAGCTGTTTTTT. V gene TRBV27 combines with J gene TRBJ2-2, with 10 positions matching TRBD2. The J segment lost 1 base and the V segment lost 5 bases, leaving 13 bases of the junction unmatched. Germline V CDR1 and CDR2: MNHEY, SMNVEV (reference sequence). The CDR3 is made up of 19 amino acids.

The chain combines TRBV2 with TRBJ1-3; D is possibly TRBD1 (6 bases). V was pared by 6 bases and J by 4 bases, with 10 bases between. Germline values: CDR1 SNHLY, CDR2 FYNNEI. This CDR3 has 13 amino acids. DNA for the CDR3: TGTGCCAGCAGGGGCGACAGGGGAAACACCATATATTTT. Amino acid sequence: CASRGDRGNTIYF.

V usage is TRBV6-5 and J usage is TRBJ1-5; perhaps TRBD1 as D (6 bases). Looked up from germline, CDR1 is MNHEY and CDR2 is SVGAGI. The CDR3 is 14 amino acids. V gave up 4 bases and J gave up 6 bases, with 13 bases separating them. CDR3 protein: CASSLAGGGQPQHF. The CDR3 DNA sequence: TGTGCCAGCAGTTTAGCTGGGGGCGGTCAGCCCCAGCATTTT.

The chain links TRBV5-5 to TRBJ1-6, with D possibly being TRBD1 (5 bases). The CDR3 has 17 amino acids. Trimming pared 4 bases from V and 4 bases from J, leaving 18 bases between. Per germline, CDR1 SGHKS and CDR2 YYEKEE (reference sequence). For the CDR3, the DNA is TGTGCCAGCAGCCTAAGTGCCCGGGGGGGTTATAATTCACCCCTCCACTTT. Protein product: CASSLSARGGYNSPLHF.

The rearrangement uses TRBV5-1 and TRBJ2-3; 9 bases line up with TRBD2. CDR1 and CDR2 (germline): SGHRS, YFSETQ. CDR3 length: 16 residues. V lost 2 bases, J lost 2 bases, and 6 bases stayed unmatched. CDR3 sequence (DNA): TGCGCCAGCAGCTTAGGCCTAGCGGGGATCACAGATACGCAGTATTTT. Amino acid sequence: CASSLGLAGITDTQYF.

J is TRBJ2-5 and V is TRBV6-6; 10 nucleotides match TRBD2. The CDR3 runs 17 residues. The ends lost 5 bases at V and 5 bases at J; junction bases unmatched: 14. CDR1 and CDR2 from the germline V gene are MNHNY and SVGAGI (reference sequence). Here the CDR3 reads CASSPSGGSPMGETQYF. The CDR3 bases are TGTGCCAGCAGTCCTAGCGGGGGCTCACCGATGGGCGAGACCCAGTACTTC.

This chain connects TRBV14 to TRBJ2-3, with 7 nucleotides matching TRBD2. The CDR3 is 14 residues long. The V gene end was trimmed by 1 base and the J gene end by 5 bases; junction bases not matched to a gene: 3. Germline V lookup: CDR1 SGHDN, CDR2 FVKESK. CDR3 residues: CASSQGLAVDTQYF. As DNA, the CDR3 is TGTGCCAGCAGCCAAGGACTAGCCGTAGATACGCAGTATTTT.

This chain uses TRBV5-1 with TRBJ2-7; possible D gene TRBD2, 5 bases. Germline V gene lookup returns CDR1 SGHRS and CDR2 YFSETQ. Trimming removed 5 bases from V and 6 bases from J, with 15 bases in between. The CDR3 consists of 13 residues. The CDR3 DNA follows: TGCGCCAGCAGTCGGGAAGTTACCTCCGAGCAGTACTTC. Translated: CASSREVTSEQYF.

The chain links TRBV5-6 to TRBJ1-4; possible D gene TRBD1, 5 bases. Trimming pared 1 base from V and 8 bases from J, leaving 27 bases between. Germline-derived CDR1 and CDR2 are SGHDT and YYEEEE. The CDR3 runs to 19 residues. As DNA, the CDR3 is TGTGCCAGCAGCTTGTCTTACCGGTTGGTGGGGCCTGATTTAGAAAAACTGTTTTTT. This gives the protein CASSLSYRLVGPDLEKLFF.

The genes are TRBV5-1 and TRBJ1-2, with 10 bases aligning to TRBD1. The length of the CDR3 is 16 residues. CDR1 and CDR2 from the germline V gene are SGHRS and YFSETQ. V lost 2 bases, J lost 1 base, and 5 bases stayed unmatched. The CDR3 DNA sequence: TGCGCCAGCAGCTTCCTGACAGGGGGCAATAACTATGGCTACACCTTC. Residues: CASSFLTGGNNYGYTF.

V usage is TRBV19 and J usage is TRBJ2-5; D is unresolved. The length of the CDR3 is 14 residues. CDR1 and CDR2 from the germline V gene are LNHDA and SQIVND (reference sequence). V was trimmed by 3 bases and J by 3 bases, leaving 11 bases between them. The CDR3 loop is CASSIFGLEETQYF. The CDR3 DNA sequence: TGTGCCAGTAGTATTTTTGGCCTAGAAGAGACCCAGTACTTC. Drawing the rest from reference TRBV19 and TRBJ2-5, the complete variable domain is DGGITQSPKYLFRKEGQNVTLSCEQNLNHDAMYWYRQDPGQGLRLIYYSQIVNDFQKGDIAEGYSVSREKKESFPLTVTSAQKNPTAFYLCASSIFGLEETQYFGPGTRLLVL.

The chain employs TRBV2 and TRBJ1-1, with 8 bases matching TRBD1. CDR3 length: 15 residues. Germline loops: CDR1 SNHLY, CDR2 FYNNEI. Trimming took 7 bases from V and 6 from J; bases not matched to a gene: 13. CDR3 amino acids: CASTSGGDGSAEAFF. CDR3 bases: TGTGCCAGCACTTCAGGGGGCGACGGGAGTGCTGAAGCTTTCTTT.

V usage is TRBV3-1 (or the pseudogene TRBV3-2) and J usage is TRBJ1-2; no clear D. Trimming left V 2 bases short and J 5 bases short, with 12 bases between. This CDR3 comprises 14 residues. Germline V gives CDR1 LGHDT, CDR2 YNNKEL (reference sequence). The CDR3 sequence is CASSQRSLGYGYTF. Here the CDR3 DNA reads TGTGCCAGCAGCCAACGTAGTCTCGGGTATGGCTACACCTTC.

The rearrangement joins TRBV6-2 or TRBV6-3 to TRBJ2-7; no clear D. CDR3 size: 13 residues. The germline gives CDR1 MNHEY, CDR2 SVGEGT. V lost 5 bases and J lost 7, with 15 bases in between. The CDR3, as DNA: TGTGCCAGCAGTCCCTCACGTGCGGCGGAGCAGTACTTC. Amino acids: CASSPSRAAEQYF.